The rows below give T cell receptor beta chains drawn from one sample of a study of T cell repertoires in ileal Crohn's disease. Sequencing used immunoSEQ multiplex PCR; TCRdb keeps in-frame clones, though not all of them. The table shows approximately 27,000 clones, with 81% occurring only once. Sequencing was done on a sample of ileal tissue. Every receptor here comes from an adult with Crohn's disease. Both conserved end residues are part of each CDR3.

15	TRBV28	CASSPGTGSSYEQYF
13	TRBV18	CASSPAGSYEQYF
13	TRBV5-1	CASREPSLETQYF
15	TRBV6-1	CASTAGVAGANVLTF
18	TRBV9	CASSVGGQGLSGNEKLFF
17	TRBV6-1	CASSDPRGRVGNYGYTF
12	TRBV5-5	CASSLQIYGYTF
13	TRBV29-1	CSVEGSAGTEAFF
14	TRBV29-1	CSVSPGTGSGELFF
13	TRBV18	CASKPSSDTEAFF
13	TRBV9	CASSVRFNEKLFF
15	TRBV4-2	CASSQDAGLTYEQYF
17	TRBV9	CASSVEGRGETYNEQFF
14	TRBV7-2	CASSLKVRSEKLFF
15	TRBV5-6	CASTYRGIRSGELFF
15	TRBV5-1	CASSLAAGSRETQYF
15	TRBV7-2	CASSPGLGMTDTQYF
12	TRBV6-5	CASSSSSDTQYF
14	TRBV19	CASSIGGGEGGYTF
12	TRBV29-1	CSVQGSGNTIYF
17	TRBV30	CAWSSILLGRGNTEAFF
14	TRBV5-1	CASSRAGPQETQYF
16	TRBV7-2	CASSPPGTSGLREQFF
16	TRBV7-9	CASSSGTVRLGDEQYF
17	TRBV9	CASSVGERRGPGDTQYF
12	TRBV5-6	CASSSWNTEAFF
14	TRBV9	CASGRVAGRHEQFF
15	TRBV6-5	CASRPSLIVTDTQYF
14	TRBV27	CASSLRGSPYEQYF
14	TRBV6-6	CASSWDRENQPQHF
14	TRBV6-6	CASSRTGANYGYTF
16	TRBV7-9	CASSKTSGGARDTQYF
18	TRBV19	CASSLVLLAGAIEETQYF
14	TRBV2	CASSEALAPYEQYF
16	TRBV9	CASSETGDSTSYEQYF
14	TRBV7-9	CASSGEVFMYGYTF
15	TRBV6-5	CASRQTWGVNQPQHF
14	TRBV18	CASSPSGEGYGYTF
16	TRBV19	CASSIGRDRKNEKLFF
16	TRBV15	CATSRWTGEGNQPQHF
13	TRBV5-1	CASSFRQRYEQFF
15	TRBV4-1	CASSQDGRGQETQYF
13	TRBV5-8	CASSEQINTEAFF
13	TRBV5-1	CASSFQGAYEQYF
17	TRBV11-2	CASSTVRGSLRTDTQYF
16	TRBV6-5	CASSYARGASTDTQYF
16	TRBV27	CASTALGTGGVDEQYF
14	TRBV2	CASRAGEGDQPQHF
14	TRBV6-5	CASSLRQGGYEQYF
18	TRBV5-1	CASSLVESWGRANTEAFF
14	TRBV2	CASSRTGRYEKLFF
18	TRBV9	CASSAILTGQRVNTEAFF
14	TRBV4-1	CASSRERERYTIYF
14	TRBV27	CASLQGRDTGELFF
15	TRBV7-2	CASSPGLVYTDTQYF
17	TRBV18	CASSPPYQWKGAGELFF
13	TRBV2	CASADGGTQPQHF
14	TRBV4-3	CASSQEGARTEAFF
15	TRBV18	CASSPGQGVIGELFF
18	TRBV30	CAPTRGGPDPLLQETQYF